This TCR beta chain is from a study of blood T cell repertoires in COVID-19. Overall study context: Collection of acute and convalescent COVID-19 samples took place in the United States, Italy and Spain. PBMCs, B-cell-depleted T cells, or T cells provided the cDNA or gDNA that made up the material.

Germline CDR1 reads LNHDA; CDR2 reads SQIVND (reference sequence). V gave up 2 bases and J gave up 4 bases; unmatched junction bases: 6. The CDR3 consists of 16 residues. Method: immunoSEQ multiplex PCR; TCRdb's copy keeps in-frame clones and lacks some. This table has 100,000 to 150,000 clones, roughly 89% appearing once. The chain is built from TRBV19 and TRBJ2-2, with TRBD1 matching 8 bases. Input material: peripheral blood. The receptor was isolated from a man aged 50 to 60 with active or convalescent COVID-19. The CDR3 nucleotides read TGTGCCAGTAGTATACAGGGGGCCTTCCTCACCGGGGAGCTGTTTTTT. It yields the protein CASSIQGAFLTGELFF.